Listed below are T cell receptor beta chains from one sample, sequenced in a study of blood T cell repertoires in COVID-19. Clones were read by immunoSEQ multiplex PCR, and TCRdb kept only the in-frame ones, dropping some. Of 140,000 to 150,000 clones listed, around 90% were seen once; the top ten hold approximately 4.3%. Sequenced material: PBMCs or T cells enriched from blood (not recorded which). Receptor source: a woman in her thirties or forties who had been exposed to COVID-19. The CDR3 runs from the conserved cysteine through the conserved F or W. The D gene is left open where the match is weak.

V gene	J gene	D gene	CDR3 DNA	CDR3 protein
TRBV2	TRBJ2-4	-	TGTGCCAGCACCGAGGTAGGGGTAGACATTCAGTACTTC	CASTEVGVDIQYF
TRBV2	TRBJ2-4	-	TGTGCCAGCAATCCTCTAGCCAAAAACATTCAGTACTTC	CASNPLAKNIQYF
TRBV27	TRBJ2-3	TRBD1	TGTGCCAGCAGTTACTTACAGGGGGCGCGGGAGCTCGGGACAGATACGCAGTATTTT	CASSYLQGARELGTDTQYF
TRBV5-5	TRBJ2-3	-	TGTGCCAGCAGCCTGACTGCGTTCCACACAGATACGCAGTATTTT	CASSLTAFHTDTQYF
TRBV28	TRBJ2-2	-	TGTGCCAGCAGTCCGAGGGGGGCCAGGGGGTTACGCAAAGGGACCGGGGAGCTGTTTTTT	CASSPRGARGLRKGTGELFF
TRBV2	TRBJ1-1	-	TGTGCCAGCAGTGAATCGGCAGGGCCCGTCACTGAAGCTTTCTTT	CASSESAGPVTEAFF
TRBV4-1	TRBJ2-3	-	TGCGCCAGCAGCCAAGGCAACCCCCGGGATACGCAGTATTTT	CASSQGNPRDTQYF
TRBV9	TRBJ2-1	TRBD2	TGTGCCAGCAGCGCGATAGCGGGAGCCTACAATGAGCAGTTCTTC	CASSAIAGAYNEQFF
TRBV5-1	TRBJ2-2	TRBD1	TGCGCCAGCAGCTTGTCTCAGGGGGCATACGGGGAGCTGTTTTTT	CASSLSQGAYGELFF
TRBV19	TRBJ1-1	-	TGTGCCAGTAGTATAAGTAAGACAAATCGGTTTGAAGCTTTCTTT	CASSISKTNRFEAFF
TRBV6-6	TRBJ2-3	TRBD1	TGTGCCAGCAGCTTCATTCGACCCGGGACAGCAGATACGCAGTATTTT	CASSFIRPGTADTQYF
TRBV6-5	TRBJ1-6	-	TGTGCCAGCAGAGCGGAATCAGAGGGTTCACCCCTCCACTTT	CASRAESEGSPLHF
TRBV3-1/TRBV3-2	TRBJ1-1	-	TGTGCCAGCAGCCAAAGATCGACAGTATTAATAGCTGAAGCTTTCTTT	CASSQRSTVLIAEAFF
TRBV3-1/TRBV3-2	TRBJ1-5	-	TGTGCCAGCAGCCTTTCAGACGGGAATCAGCCCCAGCATTTT	CASSLSDGNQPQHF
TRBV9	TRBJ2-1	-	TGTGCCAGCACAACTCCTACTCCGGGAGCCGGGCATGAGCAGTTCTTC	CASTTPTPGAGHEQFF
TRBV7-9	TRBJ2-7	TRBD2	TGTGCCAGCAGCCTCTCAGCGGGAGGGACGGGGGAGCAGTACTTC	CASSLSAGGTGEQYF
TRBV19	TRBJ2-4	-	TGTGCCAGTAGTAAGGGTTTAGGGGCCCTAGCCAAAAACATTCAGTACTTC	CASSKGLGALAKNIQYF